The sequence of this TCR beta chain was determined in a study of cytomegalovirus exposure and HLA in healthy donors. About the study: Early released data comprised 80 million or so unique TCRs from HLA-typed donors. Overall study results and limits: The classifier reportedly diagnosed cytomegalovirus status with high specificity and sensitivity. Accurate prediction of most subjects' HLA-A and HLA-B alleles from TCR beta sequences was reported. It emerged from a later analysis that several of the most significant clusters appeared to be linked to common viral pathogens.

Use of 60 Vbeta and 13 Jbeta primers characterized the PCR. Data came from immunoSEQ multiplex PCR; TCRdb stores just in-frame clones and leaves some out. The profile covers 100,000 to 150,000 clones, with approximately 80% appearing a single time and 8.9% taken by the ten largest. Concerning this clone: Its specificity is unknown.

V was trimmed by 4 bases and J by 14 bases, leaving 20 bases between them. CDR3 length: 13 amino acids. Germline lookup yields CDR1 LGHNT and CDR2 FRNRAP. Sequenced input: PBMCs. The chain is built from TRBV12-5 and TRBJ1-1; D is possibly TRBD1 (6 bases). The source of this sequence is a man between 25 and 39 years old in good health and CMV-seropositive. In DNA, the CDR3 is TGTGCTAGTGGTTCCGAGACAGGCAGAGGAGGCTTCTTT. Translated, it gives CASGSETGRGGFF.